This T cell receptor beta chain appears in the sequencing data of a study of T cell responses to AZD1222 COVID-19 vaccine. Assay used: immunoSEQ multiplex PCR; TCRdb lists only in-frame clones, some missing. The sample comprises more than 85,000 clones, roughly 87% of which are singletons, and roughly 5.3% rests with the top ten. The CDR3 totals 16 residues. The germline gives CDR1 SGHDT, CDR2 YYEEEE. Trimming cost V 4 bases and J 4 bases, with 21 bases left between them. This specimen consisted of peripheral blood, obtained on day 0 of AZD1222 vaccination. The chain couples TRBV5-6 to TRBJ2-7; weak D call: TRBD2 (5 bases). The sequence was obtained from an adult in good health. The CDR3 spells CASSRVGYRGPYEQYF. For the CDR3, the DNA is TGTGCCAGCAGCCGGGTGGGATACCGCGGGCCTTACGAGCAGTACTTC.